Listed here are 30 T cell receptor beta chains from one sample, sequenced in a study of blood T cell repertoires in COVID-19. Libraries were prepared by immunoSEQ multiplex PCR; TCRdb keeps only in-frame clonotypes and omits some of them. The sample lists about 210,000 clones, about 87% occurring once. The specimen sequenced was PBMCs or T cells enriched from blood (not recorded which). The receptor set was obtained from a man in his thirties or forties who had recovered from COVID-19.

This rearrangement joins TRBV5-8 to TRBJ2-2; 8 positions match TRBD1. Germline CDR1 and CDR2: SGHTS and YDEGEE. Losses at the gene ends were 4 bases for V and 0 bases for J; bases not matched to a gene: 8. The CDR3 is 17 amino acids. CDR3 in DNA: TGTGCCAGCAGCCTAGAGGGGACAGGCGCGAACACCGGGGAGCTGTTTTTT. It encodes CASSLEGTGANTGELFF.

For the CDR3, the DNA is TGTGCCAGCACTCCATTTGGGGACAGGGAGAACACCATATATTTT. Residues: CASTPFGDRENTIYF. The chain is built from TRBV6-6 and TRBJ1-3; TRBD1 matches 9 bases. V lost 7 bases to trimming and J lost 7 bases; unmatched junction nucleotides: 11. CDR1 and CDR2 (germline): MNHNY, SVGAGI (reference sequence). This CDR3 has 15 residues.

The rearrangement joins TRBV30 to TRBJ1-2; 7 bases are a match to TRBD1. V lost 2 bases and J lost 8; bases outside the gene matches: 14. The CDR3 runs 15 residues. Germline CDR1 GTSNPN, CDR2 SVGIG (reference sequence). The CDR3 loop reads CAWSPQTGIYGGYTF. The CDR3 DNA follows: TGTGCCTGGAGTCCCCAGACAGGGATCTATGGCGGCTACACCTTC.

J is TRBJ1-1 and V is TRBV7-9; TRBD1 agrees at 7 bases. Germline V CDR1 and CDR2: SEHNR, FQNEAQ (reference sequence). V gave up 3 bases and J gave up 4 bases; unmatched junction bases: 5. CDR3 length: 14 amino acids. The CDR3 loop reads CASSLEGAGTEAFF. CDR3 coding DNA: TGTGCCAGCAGCTTGGAGGGGGCGGGCACTGAAGCTTTCTTT.

Details on this clone: The junction departs from germline at one end; a sequencing error may be responsible. The chain combines TRBV7-9 with TRBJ2-1; no definite D call. The CDR3 is 17 residues long. Germline V gives CDR1 SEHNR, CDR2 FQNEAQ (reference sequence). The CDR3 DNA is TGTGCCAGCAGCCCCACGAGGCGCCAATCTCTCCCCAATCAGCAGTTCTTC. This translates into CASSPTRRQSLPNQQFF. Full variable domain (remainder filled in from reference TRBV7-9 and TRBJ2-1): DTGVSQNPRHKITKRGQNVTFRCDPISEHNRLYWYRQTLGQGPEFLTYFQNEAQLEKSRLLSDRFSAERPKGSFSTLEIQRTEQGDSAMYLCASSPTRRQSLPNQQFFGPGTRLTVL.

This chain connects TRBV25-1 to TRBJ1-4, with 10 positions matching TRBD1. With 4 bases clipped from V and 8 bases from J, the junction kept 10 bases outside the gene matches. The CDR3 has 16 amino acids. CDR1 and CDR2 from the germline V gene are MGHDK and SYGVNS. CDR3 amino acids: CASSAAGTGVLEKLFF. CDR3 nucleotides: TGTGCCAGCAGTGCCGCCGGGACAGGGGTGTTAGAAAAACTGTTTTTT.

This chain connects TRBV27 to TRBJ1-1; 8 bases agree with TRBD1. The CDR3 totals 12 residues. Germline CDR1 is MNHEY and CDR2 is SMNVEV (reference sequence). With 6 bases clipped from V and 8 bases from J, the junction kept 5 bases outside the gene matches. CDR3 sequence (DNA): TGTGCCAGCAGACCAAACAGGGGGGAAGCTTTCTTT. Translation: CASRPNRGEAFF.

V gene TRBV4-1 combines with J gene TRBJ2-7; possible D gene TRBD1, 6 bases. V was shortened by 0 bases and J by 2 bases, with 20 bases between the two germline ends. CDR3 size: 18 residues. CDR1 MGHRA and CDR2 YSYEKL come from the germline V gene. CDR3 loop: CASSQDSVGQGPTYEQYF. The CDR3 DNA sequence: TGCGCCAGCAGCCAAGATTCGGTTGGGCAGGGGCCCACCTACGAGCAGTACTTC.

This sequence joins TRBV3-1 (or the pseudogene TRBV3-2) and TRBJ2-7; D not resolved. This CDR3 is 16 amino acids long. V lost 0 bases and J lost 4, with 16 bases in between. Germline values: CDR1 LGHDT, CDR2 YNNKEL (reference sequence). The CDR3 DNA is TGTGCCAGCAGCCAAGATAGCAGTTCCCCGAGGTACGAGCAGTACTTC. It codes for CASSQDSSSPRYEQYF.

The rearrangement uses TRBV28 and TRBJ2-3; D uncertain. CDR1 is MDHEN and CDR2 is SYDVKM in the germline V gene. The CDR3 totals 15 residues. Trimming left V 7 bases short and J 0 bases short, with 14 bases between. Here the CDR3 DNA reads TGTGCCAGCAATAACGGGTGGTCTAGCACAGATACGCAGTATTTT. Encoded protein: CASNNGWSSTDTQYF.

This rearrangement joins TRBV30 to TRBJ2-1; 12 nucleotides align to TRBD2. In germline, CDR1 is GTSNPN, CDR2 SVGIG (reference sequence). Germline trimming cut 4 bases from V and 4 bases from J; bases unmatched to any gene: 8. The CDR3 has 16 residues. In DNA form, the CDR3 reads TGTGCCTGGATCGGACCGGGACTAGCGGGTTACAATGAGCAGTTCTTC. It specifies CAWIGPGLAGYNEQFF. Combining the CDR3 with reference TRBV30 and TRBJ2-1 gives the whole variable domain SQTIHQWPATLVQPVGSPLSLECTVEGTSNPNLYWYRQAAGRGLQLLFYSVGIGQISSEVPQNLSASRPQDRQFILSSKKLLLSDSGFYLCAWIGPGLAGYNEQFFGPGTRLTVL.

The chain has TRBV21-1 and TRBJ2-1; TRBD2, the table's D call, lacks a check against the DNA. TRBV21-1 is noted as a pseudogene. This CDR3 is built from 17 residues. CDR3 in DNA: TGTGCCAGCAGCAAGGGAGCGGGGGGCAGCTCCTACAATGAGCAGTTCTTC. As protein: CASSKGAGGSSYNEQFF.

The chain employs TRBV3-1 (or the pseudogene TRBV3-2) and TRBJ1-4; TRBD1 matches at 8 bases. J was trimmed by 7 bases and V by 5 bases; bases with no gene match: 9. Germline V lookup: CDR1 LGHDT, CDR2 YNNKEL (reference sequence). The CDR3 is 15 residues long. CDR3 region: CASSYRQGSSEKLFF. CDR3 coding DNA: TGTGCCAGCAGCTACCGACAGGGGTCATCTGAAAAACTGTTTTTT.

The J gene is TRBJ2-7, the V gene TRBV2; 7 bases match TRBD1. Germline V gene lookup returns CDR1 SNHLY and CDR2 FYNNEI. This CDR3 contains 14 residues. V shed 4 bases and J 2 bases; nucleotides not matched to a gene: 5. CDR3 bases: TGTGCCAGCAGTGTGGGACAGCCAGCCTACGAGCAGTACTTC. Amino acids: CASSVGQPAYEQYF.

This chain links TRBV12-3 or TRBV12-4 with TRBJ1-2; D gene unclear. V was clipped by 2 bases and J by 4 bases, with 8 bases between them. The CDR3 consists of 13 residues. In DNA, the CDR3 is TGTGCCAGCAGTTTATCTAGCTCCTATGGCTACACCTTC. Translation: CASSLSSSYGYTF.

This clone has a single count. The V call is TRBV18, the J call TRBJ1-5; D is ambiguous. Germline V gene sequence: CDR1 KGHSH, CDR2 LQKENI. The length of the CDR3 is 16 residues. Trimming took off 0 bases at V and 2 bases at J, with 11 bases between the two ends. The CDR3 protein is CASSPPREIGNQPQHF. As DNA, the CDR3 is TGTGCCAGCTCACCACCGAGGGAAATTGGCAATCAGCCCCAGCATTTT.

This chain joins TRBV3-1 (or the pseudogene TRBV3-2) and TRBJ2-7, with D maybe TRBD1 (5 bases). The germline CDR1 and CDR2 sequences are LGHDT and YNNKEL (reference sequence). The CDR3 spans 14 residues. The germline V and J ends were trimmed by 0 bases and 12 bases, with 18 bases remaining between them. The CDR3 DNA is TGTGCCAGCAGCCAAGATAGGGGCAGTCAACGGCCGTACTTC. Translated: CASSQDRGSQRPYF.

The chain couples TRBV5-4 to TRBJ2-3; 7 positions agree with TRBD1. V lost 0 bases, J lost 0 bases, and 4 bases stayed unmatched. CDR1 is SGHNT, CDR2 YYREEE, per germline (reference sequence). The CDR3 totals 16 residues. The CDR3 loop reads CASSLGRQGSTDTQYF. DNA for the CDR3: TGTGCCAGCAGCTTGGGGCGACAGGGTAGCACAGATACGCAGTATTTT.

The gene calls are TRBV19 and TRBJ2-1, with a tentative D call TRBD2 (6 bases). CDR1 LNHDA and CDR2 SQIVND come from the germline V gene (reference sequence). V lost 4 bases to trimming and J lost 10 bases, with 17 bases between them. The length of the CDR3 is 14 residues. CDR3 coding DNA: TGTGCCAGTAGTAGCGGGAACTTTCAAGACGAGCAGTTCTTC. This gives the protein CASSSGNFQDEQFF.

This clone was counted between two and nine times. The chain employs TRBV7-9 and TRBJ2-1; 7 bases fit TRBD2. Looked up from germline, CDR1 is SEHNR and CDR2 is FQNEAQ (reference sequence). J was trimmed by 10 bases and V by 4 bases; bases with no gene match: 16. The CDR3 runs to 16 residues. The CDR3 coding sequence is TGTGCCAGCAGCTCGCAAGAGGGGAGGGCCAGAGAGGAGCAGTTCTTC. Protein product: CASSSQEGRAREEQFF.

This sequence joins TRBV5-6 and TRBJ2-1; TRBD2 matches 13 bases. This CDR3 contains 17 residues. Germline V gene sequence: CDR1 SGHDT, CDR2 YYEEEE. J gave up 2 bases and V 4 bases, and 6 bases lay outside the gene matches. This CDR3 reads CASSRGLAGTAYNEQFF. The DNA of the CDR3 is TGTGCCAGCAGCCGGGGACTAGCGGGGACGGCCTACAATGAGCAGTTCTTC.

The V gene is TRBV5-4, the J gene TRBJ2-1; 10 bases line up with TRBD2. J lost 7 bases, V lost 4 bases, and 8 bases had no gene match. CDR1 and CDR2 from the germline V gene are SGHNT and YYREEE (reference sequence). CDR3 length: 15 amino acids. The CDR3 sequence: CASSPPGLAENEQFF. The CDR3 DNA reads as TGTGCCAGCAGCCCACCTGGACTAGCGGAAAATGAGCAGTTCTTC.

This chain uses TRBV6-5 with TRBJ2-2; perhaps TRBD2 as D (5 bases). Trimming stripped 1 base from V and 8 bases from J, with 17 bases between. The CDR3 length is 16 residues. In germline, CDR1 is MNHEY, CDR2 SVGAGI. The CDR3 loop reads CASSYLASTGLGELFF. The CDR3 DNA reads as TGTGCCAGCAGTTACTTAGCTAGCACGGGGTTGGGGGAGCTGTTTTTT.

The rearrangement joins TRBV29-1 to TRBJ1-4; perhaps TRBD1 as D (6 bases). Trimming cost V 5 bases and J 7 bases, with 20 bases left between them. The V gene's germline CDR1 is SQVTM and CDR2 ANQGSEA. The CDR3 is 15 residues long. This CDR3 reads CSVLLNREGSEKLFF. The DNA of the CDR3 is TGCAGCGTTCTACTAAACAGGGAAGGGAGTGAAAAACTGTTTTTT. Variable domain in full (rest from reference TRBV29-1 and TRBJ1-4): SAVISQKPSRDICQRGTSLTIQCQVDSQVTMMFWYRQQPGQSLTLIATANQGSEATYESGFVIDKFPISRPNLTFSTLTVSNMSPEDSSIYLCSVLLNREGSEKLFFGSGTQLSVL.

CDR3 bases: TGTGCCAGTAGCCCGGGACAGGCGGGTGATTCACCCCTCCACTTT. Translated, it gives CASSPGQAGDSPLHF. This rearrangement joins TRBV19 to TRBJ1-6, with 8 bases aligning to TRBD1. Germline CDR1 reads LNHDA; CDR2 reads SQIVND (reference sequence). The CDR3 covers 15 residues. The junction had 9 bases not matched to a gene; V was cut back by 6 bases and J by 8 bases.

The rearrangement joins TRBV30 to TRBJ2-7, with a possible D match to TRBD1 (5 bases). CDR3 length equals 13 residues. V was cut by 2 bases and J by 6 bases, with 14 bases left in between. Germline lookup yields CDR1 GTSNPN and CDR2 SVGIG (reference sequence). The CDR3 nucleotides are TGTGCCTGGAGTCAGACAGTAGATGGCGAGCAGTACTTC. This codes for CAWSQTVDGEQYF.

J is TRBJ2-7 and V is TRBV9; D gene ambiguous. The germline gives CDR1 SGDLS, CDR2 YYNGEE. This CDR3 is built from 13 residues. V lost 4 bases and J lost 1, with 9 bases in between. The CDR3 loop reads CASSLQPSYEQYF. CDR3 DNA: TGTGCCAGCAGCTTACAACCTTCCTACGAGCAGTACTTC.

This clone was seen a few times. The V and J genes are TRBV6-2 or TRBV6-3 and TRBJ2-7, with D maybe TRBD2 (6 bases). Germline V gives CDR1 MNHEY, CDR2 SVGEGT. With 0 bases removed from V and 0 bases from J, the gap between germline ends came to 6 bases. This CDR3 has 14 amino acids. Here the CDR3 reads CASSYSTSSYEQYF. Here the CDR3 DNA reads TGTGCCAGCAGTTACTCGACTAGCTCCTACGAGCAGTACTTC.

This chain connects TRBV30 to TRBJ2-3; TRBD1 might be the D (5 bases). V lost 4 bases, J lost 6 bases, and 8 bases lay in between. Germline lookup yields CDR1 GTSNPN and CDR2 SVGIG (reference sequence). This CDR3 has 11 residues. Written as DNA, the CDR3 is TGTGCCTGGACAGGGAAGGATACGCAGTATTTT. Translation: CAWTGKDTQYF.

The chain combines TRBV6-1 with TRBJ2-7; 7 nucleotides line up with TRBD1. Trimming removed 2 bases from V and 0 bases from J; junction bases left unmatched: 7. The CDR3 is 16 residues long. The V gene's germline CDR1 is MNHNS and CDR2 SASEGT. CDR3 sequence: CASSEKRGQSSYEQYF. CDR3 coding DNA: TGTGCCAGCAGTGAAAAAAGGGGACAGAGCTCCTACGAGCAGTACTTC.